This T cell receptor beta chain was observed in a study of radiation and T cells in renal cell carcinoma. For the study at large: Nephrectomy followed 15 Gy stereotactic body radiation by 4 weeks.

TCRdb's copy holds only in-frame clones and misses some; the assay was immunoSEQ multiplex PCR. The sample shows roughly 80,000 clones, about 86% of them seen only once. The CDR3 has 15 amino acids. V gave up 4 bases and J gave up 1 base, with 11 bases separating them. Germline V gene lookup returns CDR1 SGHTA and CDR2 FQGTGA. Noted time point: blood 2 weeks post-SBRT. Treatment of the sample: 15 Gy SBRT to primary tumor, nephrectomy 4 weeks later. Points on this clone: Its specificity is not known.

The study's findings and limits: Pretreatment tumor biopsies were lacking, so baseline clonotypes are unknown. In blood, top tumor clones expanded by 2 weeks, shrinking by 4.

The sample here was blood, taken from a patient whose treatment included radiotherapy and nephrectomy. This clonotype was obtained from a woman between 45 and 60 years old with renal cell carcinoma. V is TRBV7-3 and J is TRBJ2-1; D ambiguous. The CDR3 sequence is CASSSNTQSYNEQFF. The CDR3 bases are TGTGCCAGCAGCTCTAATACACAATCCTACAATGAGCAGTTCTTC.